The source of this T cell receptor beta chain is a study of CD8+CD57+ T cells in acquired aplastic anemia. Background on the study: Average DNA yield from sorted CD4+ and CD8+ cells was roughly 3.1 ug. Overall study findings and caveats: Patients were compared with controls for CD8+ Simpson's diversity, and no significant difference emerged.

Trimming removed 2 bases at V and 6 bases at J, with 12 bases between. CDR1 and CDR2 (germline): WNHNN, SYGVQD (reference sequence). The CDR3 length is 14 residues. Flow cytometry had shown expanded CD8+CD57+ cells in the patients chosen for sequencing. Patients had undergone no therapy by the time their blood was sampled. Points on this clonotype: What it recognizes is unknown.

Genomic DNA, serving as template, underwent TCR beta VDJ and CDR3 profiling. MiXCR, applied by TCRdb to the reads, yields one record per CDR3 protein. Seen here are hundreds of thousands of distinct CDR3 sequences, under 40% observed once, and the top ten hold roughly 0.89%. The clonotype was recovered from a human donor with aplastic anemia. The V and J genes are TRBV10-1 and TRBJ2-3; D is ambiguous. Sequencing was performed on sorted CD4+, CD8+, or CD8+CD57+ T cells (not recorded which) from PBMCs. CDR3 region: CASSEPSPYDTQYF. The CDR3 region has the DNA TGCGCCAGCAGTGAGCCCTCCCCTTATGATACGCAGTATTTT.